This T cell receptor (beta chain) was recovered during a study of tumor-infiltrating lymphocytes in primary liver carcinoma. TCR beta cDNA came from approximately 490 ng total RNA, primed with a constant-region primer. Libraries of TCR beta came from three nested multiplex PCR rounds with slightly modified ARM-PCR. Via MiXCR, TCRdb re-called the multiplex PCR reads, giving one row per CDR3 protein. The table has approximately 330,000 distinct CDR3 sequences, about 61% seen once. Germline DNA was also extracted, with blood RNA taken from unsorted whole blood. This TCR came from a man aged 35-49 years with primary liver carcinoma and hepatitis B virus infection. Material: peripheral blood.

CDR3: CASSPWDGNQPQHF. As DNA, the CDR3 is TGTGCCAGCAGCCCTTGGGATGGCAATCAGCCCCAGCATTTT. The chain employs TRBV7-8 and TRBJ1-5; D gene ambiguous. Trimming took 5 bases from V and 2 from J, leaving 10 bases between them. Germline V gives CDR1 SGHVS, CDR2 FQNEAQ. This CDR3 has 14 residues.